The present T cell receptor (beta chain) was sequenced within a study of blood T cell repertoires in COVID-19. Turning to the study itself: Spain, Italy and the United States supplied samples that represented acute and convalescent COVID-19. From T cells, B-cell-depleted T cells, or PBMCs came the material, which was cDNA or gDNA.

Original processing notes: Nucleated cell number was recorded as an estimate derived from reference gene primer amplification. Here immunoSEQ multiplex PCR was the method, and the copy in TCRdb shows in-frame clones only, minus some. V, J and clone size derive from that table, while D and trimming were established from the DNA sequence. The profile shows fewer than 350,000 clones, 90% of them singletons. Clinical history reported by participants formed the basis on which cohorts were assigned. CDR1 and CDR2 (germline): LGHDT, YNNKEL (reference sequence). This CDR3 has 13 residues. The V gene end was trimmed by 11 bases and the J gene end by 7 bases; junction bases not matched to a gene: 12.

What was sequenced was PBMCs or T cells enriched from blood (not recorded which). The TCR originated in a woman between 18 and 29 years old with acute COVID-19. The genes are TRBV3-1 (or the pseudogene TRBV3-2) and TRBJ2-3, with 7 bases matching TRBD2. This CDR3 reads CAARDYSTHTQYF. For the CDR3, the DNA is TGTGCCGCCCGGGACTATAGCACGCATACGCAGTATTTT.